This T cell receptor (beta chain) derives from a study of cytomegalovirus exposure and HLA in healthy donors (dated by TCRdb to the late 2010s). Notes on the research overall: An earlier analysis of some 550 of the donors reported about 290 Gb of sequence data and around 120 million unique TCR beta sequences from some 180 million T cells. A later genetic analysis used genome-wide SNP genotypes for about 60% of the 666 donors, treating that subset as a discovery cohort. The study aimed to test whether signatures of past pathogen exposure could be identified by cataloging public T cell receptors. Among around 400 genotyped donors of the cohort, an average of about 240,000 unique TCR beta nucleotide sequences was sequenced per donor, of which roughly 17% were non-productive. Both class I and class II loci were covered by HLA typing, at four-digit resolution. Donor age, sex, ethnicity and CMV serostatus were collected together with the repertoire data. In an earlier analysis of more than 550 of the donors, high-throughput TCR beta sequencing was used to judge whether each TCR beta V gene segment behaved as functional or pseudogenic. High-throughput TCR immunosequencing, statistical association of individual TCRs with disease status, and machine learning were combined to predict cytomegalovirus infection status. Of the roughly 400 genotyped donors, 65% to 90% fell in the genetic ancestry cluster associated with self-reported Caucasian donors. Roughly 5 DR-DQ haplotypes were handled as single units for association and clustering because linkage in the cohort was strong. Every repertoire in the discovery cohort had been generated on one and the same sequencing platform. Typing coverage varied by locus: about 620-630 donors for A, B, C, DRB1 and DQB1; roughly 500 for DQA1; about 570 for DPA1; approximately 490 for DPB1. The T cell repertoires of 666 subjects were profiled by immunosequencing and related to cytomegalovirus serostatus. A later analysis re-examined previously published TCR beta repertoires from 600 to 700 donors and added high-resolution HLA genotyping to investigate patterns of TCR occurrence. Approximately 310 gigabases of sequencing data and approximately 93 million unique TCR sequences were included in an early release covering under 650 HLA-typed donors. Along with the approximately 700-subject first cohort, a separate validation cohort of over 90 different subjects was used. The later analysis used no new phenotypic data to find candidate immune exposures, relying instead on TCR beta sequences and their occurrence across donors.

The library was produced with the immunoSEQ multiplex PCR assay. For the multiplex PCR, a mixture combining 60 forward primers for TCR Vbeta segments and 13 reverse primers for TCR Jbeta segments was used. Amplification of the CDR3 region of rearranged TCR beta genes was performed with a multiplex PCR assay on genomic DNA. On the Illumina HiSeq System, the amplified TCR beta libraries were sequenced as 87-base-pair reads. Under the source paper's analysis protocol: A later analysis counted 75 million to 100 million unique TCR beta chains across the 700 or so repertoires, and 10 million to 11 million of these chains were shared by at least two donors. To remove PCR and sequencing errors, raw reads were error-corrected and collapsed into unique sequences using a nearest-neighbor algorithm that merged closely related sequences. CDR3 sequences were aligned to IMGT reference sequences to assign V, D and J gene segments. Each retained sequence needed at least a six-nucleotide match to both a V gene segment and a J gene segment. A rearrangement was called productive if the CDR3 had no stop codons and remained in frame with V and J, and every other rearrangement was called non-productive. CDR3 was defined by IMGT convention, running from the second conserved V-encoded cysteine to the conserved J-encoded phenylalanine. The earlier analysis of fewer than 700 of the donors excluded sequences that lacked an unambiguous match to a single V gene segment. An earlier analysis of fewer than 750 of the donors classified V segments as functional when productive rearrangements were above 56.7% and as segregating when the standard deviation between donors was above 5%. A statistical classification framework was built to diagnose cytomegalovirus status from the catalog of TCR beta chain sequences. In a later analysis, TCR nucleotide sequences were compared against IMGT/GENE-DB human TR gene sequences so that V and J genes could be assigned. A later analysis assigned CDR3 sequences and most-parsimonious VDJ recombination scenarios with the TCRdist pipeline. In a later analysis, each TCR beta chain was defined by its CDR3 amino acid sequence together with its V-gene family, and reads lacking a unique V-gene family were excluded. In a later analysis, approximately 640 highly shared, low-generation-probability nucleotide sequences were removed to address suspected cross-contamination and a sequencing artifact. For each public chain, a later analysis derived a clonal expansion index from normalized ranks of inferred template counts within each repertoire. In a later analysis, generation probabilities were computed using a VDJ recombination model fitted to out-of-frame rearrangements, and the results were checked against IGoR. In a later analysis, TCR-TCR, TCR-HLA and TCR-CMV co-occurrence was scored with hypergeometric tests, and a repertoire-size bias correction was applied to TCR pairs. In a later analysis, false discovery rates were estimated by permuting HLA or CMV assignments 20 times. In a later analysis, co-occurring TCRs were grouped using DBSCAN, with TCRdist sequence similarity added in when clustering inside HLA-allele-positive subsets. Co-occurrence clustering excluded repertoires with fewer than 30,000 or more than 120,000 public chains, plus five with anomalous nucleotide sharing. Drawn from immuneACCESS, this table holds only the in-frame rearrangements with V and J called that TCRdb kept. Clones are partly lost; checked studies trace under half to an unresolved V gene and leave the rest unexplained. The V and J calls and clone size are taken from that table; D and trimming were inferred from the DNA. This sample's table has entries for some 120,000 clones. The top ten clonotypes cover approximately 2% of the sample.

The cohort comprised some 730 healthy bone marrow donors. At the time of sampling, all cohort members were nominally healthy, though unrecorded immune exposures were likely present. The donor tested CMV seronegative, placing the donor among the 350 or so seronegative members of the cohort. Each donor provided a peripheral blood sample, and peripheral blood mononuclear cells were used for TCR beta sequencing. Genomic DNA extraction from the blood cell samples was performed with the Qiagen DNeasy Blood Extraction Kit. The CDR3 sequence holds 13 residues, the cysteine and phenylalanine included. The kept DNA is CDR3 alone, 39 bases in frame from the first base. At the junction V is shortened by 2 bases and J by 2 bases, with 7 bases in between. The germline V gene provides CDR1 KGHSH and CDR2 LQKENI. What the study reported, not specific to this receptor: In the study, approximately 160 TCR beta chains were listed as associated with cytomegalovirus. According to a later analysis, TCR association rates differed among HLA loci, with DRB1 alleles showing the most associated TCRs and HLA-C alleles showing the fewest. Assigning TCR associations to individual alleles was difficult when HLA alleles, especially DR and DQ, strongly co-occurred. A later genetic analysis reported fewer N-insertions in productive TCRs among donors in an Asian-associated ancestry cluster than the roughly 720-donor mean. The only immune exposure information available for the cohort was CMV serostatus. Linkage disequilibrium might explain the correlated functional status among segregating V segments, but an unknown experimental factor could not be ruled out. A cluster of highly shared sequence variants was judged likely to represent a technical artifact of the sequencing pipeline. At a false discovery rate of 0.05, a later analysis linked under 20,000 TCR beta sequences to specific HLA alleles. Because some donors lacked HLA typing at each locus, the association tests relied only on the typed subset. In both the original and validation cohorts, the classifier was reported to diagnose cytomegalovirus status with high specificity and sensitivity. Because the 87-base-pair reads could not distinguish some IMGT-functional V segments, including TRBV6-2 and TRBV6-3, those segments were excluded. A further reported finding was that TCR beta sequences accurately predicted the HLA-A and HLA-B alleles for most subjects in the first cohort. In a later genetic analysis, a missense DCLRE1C variant was associated with V-gene and J-gene trimming of TCR beta chains, and the association was replicated in an independent cohort. The authors suggested that the approach could potentially be generalized to other disease states and immunological phenotypes. Most TCR sequences were observed very rarely across donors, whereas some public TCRs were present in many individuals. A later analysis reported that several top co-occurrence clusters appeared linked to parvovirus B19, influenza, CMV and Epstein-Barr virus. In a later analysis, HLA-associated TCR beta chains were found to be more clonally expanded and to have lower generation probabilities than equally common non-associated chains. An earlier analysis of around 600 of the donors showed that most TCR beta V segments appeared in productive rearrangements either about 90% or about 30% of the time, which broadly matched IMGT annotations. A few of the identified cytomegalovirus-associated TCR beta chains were confirmed in vitro to be specific for cytomegalovirus antigens. Most CMV-associated TCR beta chains appeared to be HLA-restricted in a later analysis, and the HLA associations seemed to be driven largely by CMV exposure. Some 16 rarely observed V segments, including chromosome 9 orphons, were excluded from the earlier analysis of some 590 of the donors because counts were too low. Only TCR beta chains were sequenced in this cohort, and the absence of alpha or paired-chain data limited detectable features. Sequencing depth was assumed to be roughly uniform across donors in the presence/absence analyses, though that assumption may not hold.

A word on this clone: Its specific antigen is unknown.

This TCR was recovered from a man aged 35 to 55 in good health and CMV-seronegative. The chain uses TRBV18 and TRBJ2-7, with a weak D call of TRBD1 (6 bases match). The material sequenced was PBMCs. CDR3 reads: CASSPDRTYEQYF. The nucleotide sequence is TGTGCCAGCTCACCAGACAGGACCTACGAGCAGTACTTC.